This T cell receptor (beta chain) was found in a study of human T cells and chemical hapten exposure. For the study at large: Epicutaneous patch tests delivered 0.01% DPC to the upper back, with evaluation at 6 days. The study, taken as a whole, reports: Compared with pre-sensitization or healthy control sets, expanded TCRs clustered more. DPC sensitization produced no change in TCRs with frequency above 1 in 1000.

The time point is: patch test 3, about 24 weeks after DPC sensitization. Treatment denoted: therapeutic diphenylcyclopropenone sensitization with weekly scalp DPC. This clonotype appeared many times. Its target is not known. This CDR3 comprises 13 residues. The V gene lost 4 bases and the J gene lost 2 bases, with 9 bases spanning the gap. Germline V gene data show CDR1 as MNHEY and CDR2 as SMNVEV (reference sequence). Authors' methods: With a range of roughly 20,000 to 750,000, the median per sample was roughly 95,000 TCRs. Each CDR3 protein is one row after TCRdb ran MiXCR on the RACE reads. For this entry, the V and J calls and clone size follow TCRdb and not the study's own pipeline. The table has 95,000 to 150,000 distinct CDR3 sequences, about 10% seen once.

This receptor was taken from a woman in her forties or fifties with alopecia areata. Some clones in this sample may be carry-over from other donors' samples. Sequences were derived from whole blood, sampled in connection with sensitization to the hapten diphenylcyclopropenone (DPC). The chain carries TRBV27 and TRBJ2-7, with unresolved D. CDR3 protein: CASSSLRAYEQYF. The CDR3 nucleotides read TGTGCCAGCAGTTCTCTCCGGGCCTACGAGCAGTACTTC.